These 18 T cell receptor beta chains originate from one sample sequenced in a study of OX40 agonist ivuxolimab in advanced cancers. Profiled with immunoSEQ multiplex PCR; TCRdb holds only in-frame clones, not every one. The sample gives some 67,000 clones, about 85% of which show up once; about 0.83% is in the top ten. The material sequenced was CD4+ or CD8+ T cells sorted from blood, taken in a trial of the OX40 agonist ivuxolimab. These receptors were taken from an adult with an advanced solid tumor such as melanoma, head and neck, liver or kidney cancer.

This clone was observed a handful of times. The chain joins TRBV6-6 to TRBJ2-1; possible D gene TRBD1, 7 bases. V was pared by 6 bases and J by 10 bases, with 22 bases between. CDR1 MNHNY and CDR2 SVGAGI come from the germline V gene (reference sequence). The CDR3 runs 15 residues. CDR3 coding DNA: TGTGCCAGCAGCCCGACTAGTCAGGGGGGCCCCGAGCAGTTCTTC. Translating gives CASSPTSQGGPEQFF.

The chain has TRBV4-1 and TRBJ2-7, with a tentative D call TRBD1 (6 bases). The CDR3 consists of 15 residues. V shed 5 bases and J shed 0 bases, with 14 bases lying between them. The V gene's germline CDR1 is MGHRA and CDR2 YSYEKL. The CDR3 loop reads CASSSHRETSYEQYF. The CDR3 DNA is TGCGCCAGCAGCTCTCACAGGGAAACCTCCTACGAGCAGTACTTC.

Written as DNA, the CDR3 is TGTGCCAGCAGTTACGCTGCTCGAACAGATACGCAGTATTTT. This codes for CASSYAARTDTQYF. This chain joins TRBV6-5 and TRBJ2-3; no clear D gene. This CDR3 is 14 amino acids long. Germline lookup yields CDR1 MNHEY and CDR2 SVGAGI. V gave up 2 bases and J gave up 3 bases, with 9 bases separating them.

The chain recombines TRBV5-1 with TRBJ1-2; possible D gene TRBD1, 6 bases. The germline gives CDR1 SGHRS, CDR2 YFSETQ. This CDR3 spans 15 amino acids. Trimming stripped 0 bases from V and 7 bases from J, with 16 bases between. The DNA for the CDR3 is TGCGCCAGCAGCTTGGTTCAGGGGAAGAATTCTGGCTACACCTTC. Translation gives CASSLVQGKNSGYTF.

The V call is TRBV5-6, the J call TRBJ1-1; D gene unclear. The V gene's germline CDR1 is SGHDT and CDR2 YYEEEE. This CDR3 region has 13 residues. V lost 3 bases, J lost 1 base, and 7 bases lay in between. The CDR3 DNA follows: TGTGCCAGCAGCTGGGTCCCGAACACTGAAGCTTTCTTT. Its protein product is CASSWVPNTEAFF.

The chain has TRBV7-9 and TRBJ1-4, with 7 bases that match TRBD1. Germline assignment: CDR1 SEHNR and CDR2 FQNEAQ (reference sequence). Trimming took 2 bases from V and 8 from J; bases not matched to a gene: 5. The CDR3 length is 14 residues. CDR3 DNA: TGTGCCAGCAGCTTAAGAGGGGGCCTGGAAAAACTGTTTTTT. Protein sequence: CASSLRGGLEKLFF.

The chain links TRBV30 to TRBJ1-4; D uncertain. The CDR3 spans 14 residues. Trimming took 2 bases from V and 2 from J, leaving 9 bases between them. CDR1 is GTSNPN and CDR2 is SVGIG in the germline V gene (reference sequence). The CDR3: CAWSKQSTNEKLFF. CDR3 DNA: TGTGCCTGGAGTAAACAGTCTACTAATGAAAAACTGTTTTTT.

The chain couples TRBV19 to TRBJ2-5; D unclear. Trimming removed 3 bases at V and 4 bases at J, with 12 bases between. The germline V gene has CDR1 LNHDA and CDR2 SQIVND (reference sequence). The CDR3 runs 14 residues. Here the CDR3 reads CASSIMGGSETQYF. The CDR3 bases are TGTGCCAGTAGTATTATGGGCGGCTCAGAGACCCAGTACTTC.

The chain links TRBV19 to TRBJ2-3; 9 nucleotides agree with TRBD2. The V gene end was trimmed by 5 bases and the J gene end by 4 bases; junction bases not matched to a gene: 7. The CDR3 length is 15 residues. Germline CDR1 reads LNHDA; CDR2 reads SQIVND (reference sequence). The CDR3 DNA is TGTGCCAGTAGTGGGCTGCGGGGGGGCCCAGATACGCAGTATTTT. Translated: CASSGLRGGPDTQYF.

The rearrangement joins TRBV15 to TRBJ2-1; 11 bases are shared with TRBD2. Germline V gives CDR1 LNHNV, CDR2 YYDKDF (reference sequence). CDR3 size: 16 residues. J was trimmed by 4 bases and V by 1 base; bases with no gene match: 3. The CDR3 nucleotides read TGTGCCACCAGCAGAGGGGGACTAGCGGCGTACAATGAGCAGTTCTTC. It yields the protein CATSRGGLAAYNEQFF.

The chain links TRBV7-2 to TRBJ2-1; 9 positions match TRBD2. The V gene's germline CDR1 is SGHTA and CDR2 FQGNSA. With 5 bases clipped from V and 7 bases from J, the junction kept 9 bases outside the gene matches. CDR3 length: 15 amino acids. CDR3 region: CASSPTSGWGNEQFF. As DNA, the CDR3 is TGTGCCAGCAGCCCAACTAGCGGGTGGGGGAATGAGCAGTTCTTC.

This rearrangement joins TRBV18 to TRBJ2-7; 9 bases are a match to TRBD1. Unmatched junction bases numbered 5, after V lost 1 base and J lost 4 bases. The germline V gene has CDR1 KGHSH and CDR2 LQKENI. CDR3 size: 15 residues. CDR3 in DNA: TGTGCCAGCTCACCACAGGACAGGGGAGGATACGAGCAGTACTTC. This encodes CASSPQDRGGYEQYF.

The table lists this clone with a count of one. The chain joins TRBV5-4 to TRBJ2-5, with a weak D call TRBD1 (6 bases). Germline V gene lookup returns CDR1 SGHNT and CDR2 YYREEE (reference sequence). Trimming took 0 bases from V and 5 from J, leaving 14 bases between them. This CDR3 region has 15 residues. The CDR3, as DNA: TGTGCCAGCAGCTTGGATCCAGGGGAGACGGAGACCCAGTACTTC. Its protein product is CASSLDPGETETQYF.

This sequence joins TRBV7-6 and TRBJ1-1, with D perhaps TRBD1 (5 bases). With 0 bases removed from V and 3 bases from J, the gap between germline ends came to 11 bases. The V gene's germline CDR1 is SGHVS and CDR2 FNYEAQ. CDR3 size: 15 residues. The CDR3 is CASSLASEGHTEAFF. Here the CDR3 DNA reads TGTGCCAGCAGCTTAGCGTCAGAGGGACACACTGAAGCTTTCTTT.

This rearrangement joins TRBV7-8 to TRBJ2-3, with D unclear. The length of the CDR3 is 16 residues. The germline CDR1 and CDR2 sequences are SGHVS and FQNEAQ. The V end was cut by 5 bases, the J end by 5 bases, with 20 bases between. The CDR3 loop is CASSPSRPGWGDTQYF. The CDR3 bases are TGTGCCAGCAGCCCGAGCAGACCTGGTTGGGGAGATACGCAGTATTTT.

J is TRBJ2-3 and V is TRBV30; D not certain. This CDR3 region has 14 residues. CDR1 is GTSNPN, CDR2 SVGIG, per germline (reference sequence). Trimming removed 2 bases from V and 3 bases from J, with 12 bases in between. CDR3 bases: TGTGCCTGGAGTATTGGCTCTGGGACAGATACGCAGTATTTT. Translated, it gives CAWSIGSGTDTQYF.

V gene TRBV4-2 combines with J gene TRBJ2-2; 8 bases fit TRBD2. The CDR3 is made up of 17 amino acids. Germline CDR1 and CDR2: LGHNA and YNFKEQ. With 0 bases clipped from V and 5 bases from J, the junction kept 8 bases outside the gene matches. CDR3 nucleotide sequence: TGTGCCAGCAGCCAAGATCCCGGACTAGCAGATACCGGGGAGCTGTTTTTT. This translates into CASSQDPGLADTGELFF.

The gene calls are TRBV7-2 and TRBJ2-1; D is ambiguous. Germline CDR1 SGHTA, CDR2 FQGNSA. Trimming cost V 5 bases and J 2 bases, with 1 base left between them. The CDR3 loop spans 11 amino acids. The CDR3 region has the DNA TGTGCCAGCAGCCCCTACAATGAGCAGTTCTTC. Amino acids: CASSPYNEQFF.